Below are 5 T cell receptor beta chains sequenced from a single sample in a study of blood T cell repertoires in COVID-19 (dated by TCRdb to the early 2020s). Libraries were made using the immunoSEQ multiplex PCR assay. Sourced from immuneACCESS, this table was stored by TCRdb with only in-frame sequences that have V and J called. A share of the clones is absent; for the studies checked, an unresolved V gene accounts for under half, and the remainder has no known explanation. This sample has 250,000 to 300,000 clones in its table, and around 80% of those were observed once. The ten largest account for around 4.1% of the sample. The sample taken for sequencing was PBMCs or T cells enriched from blood (not recorded which). Receptor source: a man aged 30 to 45 with acute COVID-19.

As concerns this clone: The identical CDR3 is also encoded by other nucleotide sequences in the sample. This chain connects TRBV5-1 to TRBJ1-5, with D unresolved. The length of the CDR3 is 13 residues. Germline CDR1 is SGHRS and CDR2 is YFSETQ. V shed 1 base and J shed 6 bases, with 8 bases lying between them. CDR3: CASSLTGSQPQHF. The CDR3 DNA reads TGCGCCAGCAGCTTGACGGGGAGTCAGCCCCAGCATTTT.

V gene TRBV14 combines with J gene TRBJ1-2, with 9 nucleotides matching TRBD1. Germline CDR1 SGHDN, CDR2 FVKESK. J gave up 5 bases and V 3 bases, and 7 bases lay outside the gene matches. CDR3 size: 15 residues. CDR3 DNA sequence: TGTGCCAGCAGCCACGGAAACGGACAGGGGTATGGCTACACCTTC. Translated, it gives CASSHGNGQGYGYTF. Using reference TRBV14 and TRBJ1-2 for the parts outside the CDR3, the full variable domain is EAGVTQFPSHSVIEKGQTVTLRCDPISGHDNLYWYRRVMGKEIKFLLHFVKESKQDESGMPNNRFLAERTGGTYSTLKVQPAELEDSGVYFCASSHGNGQGYGYTFGSGTRLTVV.

In its sample, this clone was seen once. The J gene is TRBJ2-7, the V gene TRBV10-2; 9 bases fit TRBD2. Germline CDR1 is WSHSY and CDR2 is SAAADI. The J segment lost 2 bases and the V segment lost 4 bases, leaving 9 bases of the junction unmatched. CDR3 length: 16 residues. The CDR3 DNA sequence: TGCGCCAGCAGTGGAATCAATAGCGGGAGTGCCTACGAGCAGTACGTC. Its translation: CASSGINSGSAYEQYV.

The rearrangement uses TRBV7-8 and TRBJ1-5, with TRBD1 identical over 11 bases. CDR1 is SGHVS, CDR2 FQNEAQ, per germline. Trimming took 5 bases from V and 6 from J; bases not matched to a gene: 6. The CDR3 totals 15 residues. The CDR3 protein is CASSLGQGARQPQHF. CDR3 sequence (DNA): TGTGCCAGCAGCCTCGGACAGGGGGCTCGTCAGCCCCAGCATTTT.

The CDR3 reads CASRPSGQGDQSRPQHF. The CDR3 DNA is TGTGCCAGCCGACCATCGGGACAGGGTGATCAAAGCCGGCCCCAGCATTTT. V is TRBV28 and J is TRBJ1-5; TRBD1 matches at 9 bases. The V gene end was trimmed by 8 bases and the J gene end by 9 bases; junction bases not matched to a gene: 20. CDR1 MDHEN and CDR2 SYDVKM come from the germline V gene. The CDR3 sequence is 17 residues long.